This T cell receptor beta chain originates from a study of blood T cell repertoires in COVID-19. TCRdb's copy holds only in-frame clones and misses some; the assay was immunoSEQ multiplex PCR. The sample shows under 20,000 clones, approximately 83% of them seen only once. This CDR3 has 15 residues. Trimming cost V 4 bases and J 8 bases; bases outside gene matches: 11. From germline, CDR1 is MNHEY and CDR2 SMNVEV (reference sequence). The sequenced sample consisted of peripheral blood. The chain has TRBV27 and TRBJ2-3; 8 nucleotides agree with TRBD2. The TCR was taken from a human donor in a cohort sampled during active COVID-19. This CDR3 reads CASSSGLAGRATQYF. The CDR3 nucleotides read TGTGCCAGCAGTTCCGGACTAGCCGGTAGAGCTACGCAGTATTTT.